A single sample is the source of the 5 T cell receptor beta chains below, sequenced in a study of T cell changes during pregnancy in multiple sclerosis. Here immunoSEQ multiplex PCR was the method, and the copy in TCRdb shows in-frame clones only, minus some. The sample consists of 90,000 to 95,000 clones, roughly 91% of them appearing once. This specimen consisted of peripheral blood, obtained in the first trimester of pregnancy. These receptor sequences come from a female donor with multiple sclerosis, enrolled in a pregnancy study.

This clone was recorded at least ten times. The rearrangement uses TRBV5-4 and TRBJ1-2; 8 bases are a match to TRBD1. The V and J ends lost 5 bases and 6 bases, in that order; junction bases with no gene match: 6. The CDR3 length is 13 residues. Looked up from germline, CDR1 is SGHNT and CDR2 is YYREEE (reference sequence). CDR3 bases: TGTGCCAGCAGATTCACAGGGGGACATGGCTACACCTTC. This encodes CASRFTGGHGYTF.

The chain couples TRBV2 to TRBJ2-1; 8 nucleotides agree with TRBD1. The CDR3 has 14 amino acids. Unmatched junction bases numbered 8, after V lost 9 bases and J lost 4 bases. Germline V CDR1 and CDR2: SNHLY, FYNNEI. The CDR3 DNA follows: TGTGCCAGTATTGGACAGGGCCCTTACAATGAGCAGTTCTTC. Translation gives CASIGQGPYNEQFF.

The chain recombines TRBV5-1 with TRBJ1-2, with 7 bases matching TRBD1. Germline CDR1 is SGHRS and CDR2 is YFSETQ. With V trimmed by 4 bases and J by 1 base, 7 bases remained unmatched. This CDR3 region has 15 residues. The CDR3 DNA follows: TGCGCCAGCAGCCAGGGGGGAGGTCTTAACTATGGCTACACCTTC. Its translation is CASSQGGGLNYGYTF.

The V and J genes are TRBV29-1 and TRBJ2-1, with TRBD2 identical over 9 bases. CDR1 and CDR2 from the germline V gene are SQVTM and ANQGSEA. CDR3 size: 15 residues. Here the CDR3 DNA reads TGCGCGCACGGGGGAGCGGGGGGCAGCGAGGGCGAGCAGTTCTTC. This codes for CAHGGAGGSEGEQFF.

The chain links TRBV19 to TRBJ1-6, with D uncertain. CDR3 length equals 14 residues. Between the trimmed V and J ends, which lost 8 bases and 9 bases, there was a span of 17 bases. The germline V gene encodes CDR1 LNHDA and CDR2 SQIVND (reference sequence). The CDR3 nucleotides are TGTGCCAGTTCCCCCTATTCGGGAGGTTCACCCCTCCACTTT. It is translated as CASSPYSGGSPLHF. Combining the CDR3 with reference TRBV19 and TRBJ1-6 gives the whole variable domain DGGITQSPKYLFRKEGQNVTLSCEQNLNHDAMYWYRQDPGQGLRLIYYSQIVNDFQKGDIAEGYSVSREKKESFPLTVTSAQKNPTAFYLCASSPYSGGSPLHFGNGTRLTVT.